Listed below are T cell receptor beta chains from one sample, sequenced in a study of shared clonotypes between healthy human individuals. TCRdb's table, derived via immunoSEQ multiplex PCR, lists solely in-frame clones and lacks some. The sample carries approximately 460,000 clones, approximately 80% recorded once. The sequenced sample was PBMCs. The receptors derive from a woman between 35 and 50 years old in good health. Some clones in this sample may be carry-over from other donors' samples. The CDR3 runs from the conserved cysteine through the conserved F or W.

j_gene,v_gene,CDR3aa
TRBJ2-7,TRBV18,CASSPGVQTYEQYF
TRBJ2-7,TRBV11-2,CASSFGGIYEQYF
TRBJ1-4,TRBV5-1,CASSSTPGQGATNEKLFF
TRBJ1-2,TRBV30,CAWSVLPNYGYTF
TRBJ1-2,TRBV27,CASSVRVGYGYTF
TRBJ1-1,TRBV27,CASSLSPRRTGGAEAFF
TRBJ1-1,TRBV6-6,CASSYGQPNTEAFF
TRBJ2-1,TRBV7-9,CASKTSGGAYNEQFF
TRBJ2-7,TRBV27,CASSLLGPYEQYF
TRBJ1-5,TRBV2,CASGTDRGVSQPQHF
TRBJ1-2,TRBV2,CASRRREYGYTF
TRBJ2-1,TRBV7-7,CASSEDRGAYNEQFF
TRBJ2-2,TRBV4-2,CASSHLAGGLFTGELFF
TRBJ2-3,TRBV9,CASSVSSGPEEADTQYF
TRBJ1-3,TRBV9,CASSVTGAFGDTIYF
TRBJ2-3,TRBV7-2,CASSAGVGTDTQYF
TRBJ1-1,TRBV11-3,CASSFTSNTEAFF
TRBJ2-1,TRBV7-9,CASSSLAGAFLEQFF
TRBJ2-4,TRBV7-9,CASSPPLTLAKNIQYF
TRBJ1-5,TRBV5-1,CASSIGTGNQPQHF
TRBJ2-5,TRBV10-2,CASSDLAGGRREQYF
TRBJ1-5,TRBV28,CASSLGQDGNQPQHF
TRBJ2-5,TRBV7-2,CASSLRQGGGGQETQYF
TRBJ1-1,TRBV9,CASSPIGRNTEAFF
TRBJ1-2,TRBV28,CASSFILQGRKGKGGYTF
TRBJ1-2,TRBV28,CASSRLAYGYTF
TRBJ2-5,TRBV5-1,CASSPGTAGETQYF
TRBJ2-3,TRBV5-4,CASSLVLAGASTDTQYF
TRBJ2-1,TRBV29-1,CSVSTLSYNEQFF
TRBJ2-2,TRBV6-5,CASSVDAPTGELFF
TRBJ1-2,TRBV29-1,CSVEGQRIYGYTF
TRBJ1-3,TRBV6-5,CASSYSKVSSGNTIYF
TRBJ2-7,TRBV29-1,CSASGTERYEQYF
TRBJ2-3,TRBV7-2,CASSWGITDTQYF
TRBJ1-2,TRBV10-3,CAILTTGANYGYTF
TRBJ2-1,TRBV30,CAWSLTPLAPIEQFF
TRBJ2-7,TRBV7-9,CASSEQGEGEQYF
TRBJ2-3,TRBV7-6,CASSSPGTSGSGGTDTQYF
TRBJ2-1,TRBV7-3,CASSLKAENEQFF
TRBJ2-2,TRBV18,CASSPWGGADTGELFF
TRBJ1-2,TRBV30,CACNPSYGYTF
TRBJ1-1,TRBV9,CASSVDDKNTEAFF
TRBJ2-3,TRBV5-6,CASSLFDGIISDTQYF
TRBJ1-1,TRBV30,CAWIRVLRAFF
TRBJ2-3,TRBV11-3,CASSLEGNPTDTQYF